This TCR beta chain was profiled in a study of blood T cell repertoires in COVID-19. Across the whole study: In each case, the material was cDNA or gDNA derived from T cells, B-cell-depleted T cells, or PBMCs.

This clone occurred once. Germline V gene lookup returns CDR1 GTSNPN and CDR2 SVGIG (reference sequence). The CDR3 loop spans 11 amino acids. Trimming took 3 bases from V and 12 from J; bases not matched to a gene: 7. Profiled with immunoSEQ multiplex PCR; TCRdb holds only in-frame clones, not every one. The sample records about 210,000 clones, about 88% being singletons. This receptor was obtained from a man aged 40-49 years with acute or convalescent COVID-19. The sequenced sample consisted of peripheral blood. This chain links TRBV30 with TRBJ2-7; 8 bases agree with TRBD1. CDR3 nucleotide sequence: TGTGCCTGGAGGCGACAGGGGATGTTGTACTTC. Protein sequence: CAWRRQGMLYF.